The entry below gives a single T cell receptor (beta chain) sequence along with its context. The entry originates in a study of blood T cell repertoires in COVID-19. Study-wide background: Acute and convalescent COVID-19 specimens originated in the United States, Italy and Spain.

As originally analysed: Reference gene primer amplification gave estimated nucleated cell counts. The repertoire was sequenced with immunoSEQ multiplex PCR; TCRdb's copy has only in-frame clones and lacks some. From that table come the V and J calls and clone size; the DNA was used to work out D and trimming. Here the sample spans about 130,000 clones, about 80% being singletons. Sequencing was done on a sample of peripheral blood. The sequence came from a human donor in a cohort sampled during active COVID-19.

This CDR3 is CASSQGSNTEAFF. The CDR3 nucleotides read TGTGCCAGCAGCCAGGGGTCGAACACTGAAGCTTTCTTT. The chain uses TRBV7-3 and TRBJ1-1, with D possibly matching TRBD1 (6 bases). Trimming removed 5 bases at V and 1 base at J, with 8 bases between. The CDR3 length is 13 residues. Germline loops: CDR1 SGHTA, CDR2 FQGTGA. The full variable domain, rest sourced from reference TRBV7-3 and TRBJ1-1, is GAGVSQTPSNKVTEKGKYVELRCDPISGHTALYWYRQSLGQGPEFLIYFQGTGAADDSGLPNDRFFAVRPEGSVSTLKIQRTERGDSAVYLCASSQGSNTEAFFGQGTRLTVV.